A single sample is the source of the 28 T cell receptor beta chains below, sequenced in a study of blood T cells in healthy people across ages. Together with a sample-barcoded 5' primer, a J-beta primer mix was included in a second PCR lasting about 6 to 11 cycles. TCRdb itself ran the 5' RACE reads through MiXCR, one entry per CDR3 protein. The repertoire holds 800,000 to 900,000 distinct CDR3 sequences, with approximately 67% as singletons. The sequenced sample was blood. The receptors originated from a man aged 25 to 45 in good health.

A note on this clonotype: A junction boundary mismatches the germline segment, possibly from a read error. V gene TRBV29-1 combines with J gene TRBJ2-7, with 7 bases that match TRBD1. Germline V gives CDR1 SQVTM, CDR2 ANQGSEA. This CDR3 spans 14 amino acids. CDR3 in amino acids: CSAGYRGRSYKQYF. CDR3 nucleotides: TGCAGCGCTGGGTACAGGGGTCGATCCTACAAGCAGTACTTC.

This clonotype was counted once. The gene calls are TRBV7-2 and TRBJ2-5, with TRBD2 identical over 11 bases. Germline V gene data show CDR1 as SGHTA and CDR2 as FQGNSA. The junction had 4 bases not matched to a gene; V was cut back by 0 bases and J by 4 bases. This CDR3 comprises 16 residues. In DNA, the CDR3 is TGTGCCAGCAGCTTAGCGTTTCTAGCGGGGGGAGAGACCCAGTACTTC. Translating it yields CASSLAFLAGGETQYF. The full variable domain, with the rest looked up from reference TRBV7-2 and TRBJ2-5, is GAGVSQSPSNKVTEKGKDVELRCDPISGHTALYWYRQSLGQGLEFLIYFQGNSAPDKSGLPSDRFSAERTGGSVSTLTIQRTQQEDSAVYLCASSLAFLAGGETQYFGPGTRLLVL.

This clonotype appeared a few times. The J gene is TRBJ2-5, the V gene TRBV6-5; the D is unclear. CDR1 and CDR2 (germline): MNHEY, SVGAGI. CDR3 length: 13 residues. Trimming shortened V by 0 bases and J by 11 bases, and 13 bases separated the two germline ends. CDR3 sequence: CASSYSRVKEQYF. The CDR3 DNA sequence: TGTGCCAGCAGTTACTCCCGGGTAAAAGAGCAGTACTTC.

The chain couples TRBV6-1 to TRBJ1-5, with no clear D. From germline, CDR1 is MNHNS and CDR2 SASEGT. The CDR3 is 13 residues long. Between the trimmed V and J ends, which lost 4 bases and 7 bases, there was a span of 11 bases. The CDR3 DNA reads TGTGCCAGCAGTGGTAGGGATCAACAGCCCCAGCATTTT. Translation gives CASSGRDQQPQHF.

In DNA, the CDR3 is TGTGCCAGCAGTTACTGGGGTTGGAGGTGGAGCACAGATACGCAGTATTTT. Amino acids: CASSYWGWRWSTDTQYF. The J gene is TRBJ2-3, the V gene TRBV6-7, with a tentative D call TRBD2 (5 bases). TRBV6-7 is noted as an ORF with a role that remains uncertain. Trimming took 1 base from V and 0 from J, leaving 14 bases between them. This CDR3 is built from 17 residues.

The chain combines TRBV20-1 with TRBJ2-7; 7 nucleotides match TRBD1. Germline V CDR1 and CDR2: DFQATT, SNEGSKA (reference sequence). The junction had 8 bases not matched to a gene; V was cut back by 6 bases and J by 3 bases. CDR3 length: 13 amino acids. CDR3 sequence: CSARTGALYEQYF. The CDR3 DNA reads TGCAGTGCCCGCACAGGGGCGCTCTACGAGCAGTACTTC.

This chain links TRBV20-1 with TRBJ2-7; TRBD1 is a possible D gene (5 bases). The end of the DNA is better explained by TRBJ2-5, so the J call may be wrong. The CDR3 is 15 residues long. Germline CDR1 is DFQATT and CDR2 is SNEGSKA (reference sequence). CDR3 sequence reads: CSARDWGIGSETQYF. CDR3 coding DNA: TGCAGTGCTAGAGATTGGGGCATCGGGTCGGAGACCCAGTACTTC.

The chain employs TRBV29-1 and TRBJ2-3; maybe TRBD2 (5 bases). Per germline, CDR1 SQVTM and CDR2 ANQGSEA. Deletions cut 4 bases from V and 6 bases from J, with 20 bases between. This CDR3 spans 15 amino acids. The DNA of the CDR3 is TGCAGCGTTGGTAAGCGACTAAGGGCCACGGATACGCAGTATTTT. Amino acids: CSVGKRLRATDTQYF.

This clonotype came up once. The chain employs TRBV6-2 or TRBV6-3 and TRBJ2-3, with a tentative D call TRBD2 (5 bases). The CDR3 contains 17 residues. V shed 2 bases and J shed 1 base, with 16 bases lying between them. The germline CDR1 and CDR2 sequences are MNHEY and SVGEGT. This CDR3 is CASSYPMGSVGTDTQYF. CDR3 bases: TGTGCCAGCAGTTACCCGATGGGTAGCGTAGGCACAGATACGCAGTATTTT.

The chain joins TRBV20-1 to TRBJ2-4; TRBD1 is a possible D gene (5 bases). The J call may be in error: the DNA end matches TRBJ2-7 better. CDR1 and CDR2 from the germline V gene are DFQATT and SNEGSKA (reference sequence). The length of the CDR3 is 15 residues. Here the CDR3 reads CSATDPGLFAYEQYF. CDR3 coding DNA: TGCAGTGCGACTGACCCAGGGTTATTTGCGTACGAGCAGTACTTC.

The chain joins TRBV29-1 to TRBJ2-1; 9 bases map to TRBD1. The germline V gene encodes CDR1 SQVTM and CDR2 ANQGSEA. J gave up 9 bases and V 3 bases, and 15 bases lay outside the gene matches. The CDR3 spans 16 residues. CDR3 sequence: CSVEPSRDRVNSEQFF. The CDR3 nucleotides read TGCAGCGTTGAGCCGTCCCGGGACAGGGTAAACAGTGAGCAGTTCTTC.

J is TRBJ2-5 and V is TRBV9; TRBD2 is a possible D gene (5 bases). Gene TRBJ2-7 matches the end of the DNA better, so the J call may be wrong. From germline, CDR1 is SGDLS and CDR2 YYNGEE. The CDR3 runs to 12 residues. The CDR3 spells CASSAEGFEQYF. Written as DNA, the CDR3 is TGTGCCAGCAGCGCCGAGGGCTTCGAGCAGTACTTC.

The chain employs TRBV14 and TRBJ1-4, with 7 bases lining up with TRBD1. Germline V CDR1 and CDR2: SGHDN, FVKESK. The V segment lost 10 bases and the J segment 5 bases; nucleotides outside the gene matches: 7. This CDR3 is built from 13 residues. CDR3 sequence reads: CAIEGASNEKLFF. CDR3 sequence (DNA): TGTGCCATCGAGGGGGCCTCAAATGAAAAACTGTTTTTT.

The chain is built from TRBV4-3 and TRBJ2-1; maybe TRBD1 (5 bases). The CDR3 length is 15 residues. CDR1 is LGHNA and CDR2 is YSLEER in the germline V gene. V was pared by 3 bases and J by 10 bases, with 19 bases between. The CDR3 sequence: CASSHAELAGFEQFF. The CDR3 DNA follows: TGCGCCAGCAGCCACGCTGAGCTCGCAGGGTTCGAGCAGTTCTTC.

The rearrangement uses TRBV12-3 or TRBV12-4 and TRBJ2-5; 9 bases fit TRBD1. V lost 3 bases to trimming and J lost 3 bases; unmatched junction nucleotides: 8. The CDR3 sequence is 16 residues long. In DNA, the CDR3 is TGTGCCAGCAGTTTCCCATCCGGGACAGGGAAAGAGACCCAGTACTTC. Translating gives CASSFPSGTGKETQYF.

This clonotype was detected a few times. The chain carries TRBV12-3 or TRBV12-4 and TRBJ2-6, with 7 bases matching TRBD1. The CDR3 has 15 amino acids. The ends lost 6 bases at V and 2 bases at J; junction bases unmatched: 4. CDR3 DNA sequence: TGTGCCAGCAGGCCAACAGGGGCTGGGGCCAACGTCCTGACTTTC. Its protein is CASRPTGAGANVLTF.

The CDR3: CSAETGLYNEQFF. CDR3 bases: TGCAGTGCTGAGACAGGGCTCTACAATGAGCAGTTCTTC. The rearrangement links TRBV20-1 to TRBJ2-1; 7 bases are shared with TRBD1. The junction had 4 bases not matched to a gene; V was cut back by 5 bases and J by 3 bases. Germline CDR1 and CDR2: DFQATT and SNEGSKA (reference sequence). CDR3 length: 13 amino acids.

This clonotype occurred a few times. This rearrangement joins TRBV29-1 to TRBJ2-1; TRBD1 aligns across 7 bases. The CDR3 spans 14 residues. Looked up from germline, CDR1 is SQVTM and CDR2 is ANQGSEA. Trimming at V came to 7 bases and at J to 3 bases, leaving 9 bases not matched to a gene. CDR3 loop: CSALRQGIYNEQFF. CDR3 DNA sequence: TGCAGCGCCCTAAGACAGGGAATCTACAATGAGCAGTTCTTC.

The chain couples TRBV29-1 to TRBJ2-1; D assignment may be TRBD1 or TRBD2 (6 bases each). CDR3 length: 12 amino acids. The germline V gene has CDR1 SQVTM and CDR2 ANQGSEA. V shed 5 bases and J shed 7 bases, with 12 bases lying between them. The CDR3 is CSVPEGGNEQFF. The CDR3, as DNA: TGCAGCGTTCCTGAAGGGGGGAATGAGCAGTTCTTC.

V is TRBV6-5 and J is TRBJ2-4; D not resolved. The end of the DNA fits TRBJ2-7 better, so the J call may be wrong. CDR3 size: 11 residues. In germline, CDR1 is MNHEY, CDR2 SVGAGI. CDR3 in amino acids: CASSRLNEQYF. CDR3 nucleotides: TGTGCCAGCAGCCGCCTTAACGAGCAGTACTTC.

J is TRBJ1-4 and V is TRBV12-3 or TRBV12-4; no definite D call. The CDR3 contains 15 residues. V was clipped by 6 bases and J by 5 bases, with 16 bases between them. The CDR3 bases are TGTGCCAGCAGGTCCGCCGGTTCCGACAATGAAAAACTGTTTTTT. Amino acids: CASRSAGSDNEKLFF.

The rearrangement uses TRBV13 and TRBJ2-4, with 10 bases that match TRBD1. J was trimmed by 0 bases and V by 5 bases; bases with no gene match: 16. Looked up from germline, CDR1 is PRHDT and CDR2 is FYEKMQ (reference sequence). This CDR3 contains 20 residues. DNA of the CDR3: TGTGCCAGCAGCGAGCATGGGGGACAGGGGATTGTTCTAGCCAAAAACATTCAGTACTTC. As protein: CASSEHGGQGIVLAKNIQYF.

V and J are TRBV4-2 and TRBJ1-1, with D perhaps matching TRBD1 (5 bases). V was trimmed by 4 bases and J by 3 bases, leaving 15 bases between them. Germline CDR1 is LGHNA and CDR2 is YNFKEQ. The CDR3 is 15 amino acids. As DNA, the CDR3 is TGTGCCAGCAGCCTCCCGTCGGCGGGGGACACTGAAGCTTTCTTT. This gives the protein CASSLPSAGDTEAFF.

The V call is TRBV29-1, the J call TRBJ2-5, with a weak D call TRBD1 (8 bases). Judging by the DNA end, TRBJ2-7 fits better; the J call may be wrong. This CDR3 has 13 amino acids. The V gene's germline CDR1 is SQVTM and CDR2 ANQGSEA. In DNA form, the CDR3 reads TGCAGCGGGGGGACAGGAGGGAGGGACGAGCAGTACTTC. Its translation is CSGGTGGRDEQYF.

The chain recombines TRBV13 with TRBJ2-5; maybe TRBD2 (5 bases). Per the germline V gene, CDR1 is PRHDT and CDR2 is FYEKMQ (reference sequence). The CDR3 runs 15 residues. Trimming removed 5 bases at V and 3 bases at J, with 16 bases between. In nucleotides, the CDR3 is TGTGCCAGCAGCCTACTAGACGGTAGGAAAGAGACCCAGTACTTC. This encodes CASSLLDGRKETQYF.

The J gene is TRBJ1-5, the V gene TRBV12-3 or TRBV12-4, with D possibly matching TRBD1 (6 bases). Trimming pared 7 bases from V and 7 bases from J, leaving 14 bases between. This CDR3 is 13 amino acids long. This chain's CDR3 is CASTQGIGQPQHF. Here the CDR3 DNA reads TGTGCCAGCACCCAGGGGATAGGGCAGCCCCAGCATTTT.

DNA for the CDR3: TGCAGCGTTGAAGATCTGTACGGGACAGGGGCCGAGGATGAGCAGTTCTTC. Protein: CSVEDLYGTGAEDEQFF. The chain uses TRBV29-1 and TRBJ2-1; 10 positions match TRBD1. CDR1 SQVTM and CDR2 ANQGSEA come from the germline V gene. This CDR3 spans 17 amino acids. Trimming removed 0 bases from V and 8 bases from J; junction bases left unmatched: 13.

The rearrangement uses TRBV6-2 or TRBV6-3 and TRBJ1-1; tentatively, D is TRBD1 (5 bases). There are 15 residues in the CDR3. Trimming left V 0 bases short and J 8 bases short, with 16 bases between. Per germline, CDR1 MNHEY and CDR2 SVGEGT. In DNA, the CDR3 is TGTGCCAGCAGTTACTCGACGGGGCGGGACGTAGAAGCTTTCTTT. Protein: CASSYSTGRDVEAFF.